This entry lists 18 T cell receptor beta chains sequenced from one sample in a study of beta chain features in type 1 diabetes. The investigators reverse transcribed all of the isolated RNA, so they sequenced expressed TCRB transcripts. Profiled with immunoSEQ multiplex PCR; TCRdb holds only in-frame clones, not every one. The sample yields 110,000 to 150,000 clones, 9% to 10% seen once. Sequenced material: central memory CD4+ T cells from blood. The receptors come from a middle-aged woman in good health.

This clone was observed a few times. This sequence joins TRBV2 and TRBJ2-3, with D unclear. The germline V and J ends were trimmed by 7 bases and 2 bases, with 13 bases remaining between them. CDR3 length equals 14 residues. Germline loops: CDR1 SNHLY, CDR2 FYNNEI. CDR3 residues: CASTLRITTDTQYF. The CDR3 nucleotides are TGTGCCAGCACCCTAAGAATTACCACAGATACGCAGTATTTT. The full variable domain, rest sourced from reference TRBV2 and TRBJ2-3, is EPEVTQTPSHQVTQMGQEVILRCVPISNHLYFYWYRQILGQKVEFLVSFYNNEISEKSEIFDDQFSVERPDGSNFTLKIRSTKLEDSAMYFCASTLRITTDTQYFGPGTRLTVL.

This clone was detected only a few times. V usage is TRBV29-1 and J usage is TRBJ1-2, with no clear D. CDR1 and CDR2 (germline): SQVTM, ANQGSEA. Trimming took off 0 bases at V and 4 bases at J, with 12 bases between the two ends. This CDR3 spans 14 amino acids. The CDR3 region is CSVEEGSSGYGYTF. The CDR3 nucleotides read TGCAGCGTTGAAGAGGGCAGCTCTGGCTATGGCTACACCTTC.

This clone was detected a few times. The rearrangement links TRBV7-8 to TRBJ1-3; TRBD1 matches at 7 bases. V was clipped by 5 bases and J by 2 bases; unmatched bases: 3. This CDR3 region has 14 residues. Per the germline V gene, CDR1 is SGHVS and CDR2 is FQNEAQ. CDR3 amino acids: CASSRDRAGNTIYF. The CDR3 nucleotides are TGTGCCAGCAGCCGAGACAGGGCTGGAAACACCATATATTTT.

This clone was found a few times. This rearrangement joins TRBV4-3 to TRBJ2-3; D is perhaps TRBD2 (5 bases). There are 17 residues in the CDR3. V gave up 2 bases and J gave up 7 bases, with 22 bases separating them. Germline assignment: CDR1 LGHNA and CDR2 YSLEER. The CDR3 DNA is TGCGCCAGCAGCCAACCCCGAGGGATAGGGTGGCCAAATACGCAGTATTTT. Residues: CASSQPRGIGWPNTQYF.

A remark on this clone: Compared with germline, one end of the junction differs, possibly owing to a read error. V gene TRBV7-7 combines with J gene TRBJ2-7, with TRBD1 matching 9 bases. The V gene's germline CDR1 is SSHAT and CDR2 FNYEAQ (reference sequence). The CDR3 runs to 13 residues. The CDR3 DNA reads TGTGCTAGCAGCTCCGGGACAGGGTACGAGCAGTACTTC. Its translation: CASSSGTGYEQYF.

This clone was observed a few times. The chain employs TRBV5-6 and TRBJ2-1; possibly TRBD2 for D (5 bases). The CDR3 length is 16 residues. Trimming removed 4 bases at V and 5 bases at J, with 19 bases between. Germline V CDR1 and CDR2: SGHDT, YYEEEE. In DNA, the CDR3 is TGTGCCAGCAGCGCCCCGACGGGGTCGCCGGACAATGAGCAGTTCTTC. Its protein is CASSAPTGSPDNEQFF. The full variable domain, rest sourced from reference TRBV5-6 and TRBJ2-1, is DAGVTQSPTHLIKTRGQQVTLRCSPKSGHDTVSWYQQALGQGPQFIFQYYEEEERQRGNFPDRFSGHQFPNYSSELNVNALLLGDSALYLCASSAPTGSPDNEQFFGPGTRLTVL.

The genes are TRBV5-1 and TRBJ2-7; D is possibly TRBD2 (5 bases). The V gene's germline CDR1 is SGHRS and CDR2 YFSETQ. CDR3 size: 15 residues. V gave up 0 bases and J gave up 2 bases, with 12 bases separating them. CDR3 amino acids: CASSLGNLGAYEQYF. As DNA, the CDR3 is TGCGCCAGCAGCTTGGGAAACCTGGGAGCCTACGAGCAGTACTTC.

This clone was seen ten or more times. V usage is TRBV7-9 and J usage is TRBJ1-5, with D uncertain. The CDR3 runs 12 residues. From germline, CDR1 is SEHNR and CDR2 FQNEAQ (reference sequence). V lost 5 bases and J lost 4, with 6 bases in between. The CDR3 region has the DNA TGTGCCAGCAGCCCTAATAATCAGCCCCAGCATTTT. This translates into CASSPNNQPQHF.

V usage is TRBV5-1 and J usage is TRBJ1-5, with no clear D. Germline CDR1 is SGHRS and CDR2 is YFSETQ. V was shortened by 0 bases and J by 2 bases, with 9 bases between the two germline ends. The CDR3 has 15 residues. The CDR3 reads CASSLENKRNQPQHF. CDR3 DNA: TGCGCCAGCAGCTTGGAGAATAAGCGCAATCAGCCCCAGCATTTT.

In its sample, this clone was seen many times. The chain carries TRBV6-6 and TRBJ1-5; D gene unclear. CDR1 is MNHNY, CDR2 SVGAGI, per germline (reference sequence). Trimming removed 4 bases at V and 6 bases at J, with 7 bases between. This CDR3 is 12 amino acids long. The CDR3 nucleotides read TGTGCCAGCAGTTTGGTCGGTCAGCCCCAGCATTTT. It codes for CASSLVGQPQHF.

This clone came up a few times. The chain joins TRBV4-2 to TRBJ1-4; no definite D call. V was cut by 0 bases and J by 1 base, with 6 bases left in between. The germline V gene encodes CDR1 LGHNA and CDR2 YNFKEQ. This CDR3 is 15 amino acids long. The CDR3 DNA reads TGTGCCAGCAGCCAAGATCGGTTAACTAATGAAAAACTGTTTTTT. The encoded protein is CASSQDRLTNEKLFF.

This chain uses TRBV12-5 with TRBJ2-4; 8 nucleotides match TRBD1. The CDR3 loop spans 16 amino acids. From germline, CDR1 is LGHNT and CDR2 FRNRAP. The V and J ends lost 1 base and 4 bases, in that order; junction bases with no gene match: 6. CDR3 sequence: CASGLGSTGVKNIQYF. CDR3 sequence (DNA): TGTGCTAGTGGTTTGGGGTCGACAGGGGTGAAAAACATTCAGTACTTC.

The rearrangement uses TRBV7-2 and TRBJ2-3; the match to TRBD1 covers 8 bases. The CDR3 loop spans 15 amino acids. Germline CDR1 and CDR2: SGHTA and FQGNSA. V was clipped by 0 bases and J by 5 bases; unmatched bases: 4. CDR3 DNA: TGTGCCAGCAGCTTAGCAACAGGGGGTATAGATACGCAGTATTTT. It is translated as CASSLATGGIDTQYF.

This clone was seen more than once but under ten times. This chain connects TRBV5-1 to TRBJ2-1, with 8 nucleotides matching TRBD1. Germline values: CDR1 SGHRS, CDR2 YFSETQ. V lost 7 bases and J lost 7; bases outside the gene matches: 4. The CDR3 covers 12 residues. The CDR3 region has the DNA TGCGCCAGCGACAGGGGTTGGAATGAGCAGTTCTTC. Translation gives CASDRGWNEQFF.

The gene calls are TRBV19 and TRBJ2-5; 8 nucleotides align to TRBD1. J was trimmed by 0 bases and V by 6 bases; bases with no gene match: 3. The CDR3 runs 14 residues. Germline CDR1 reads LNHDA; CDR2 reads SQIVND (reference sequence). The CDR3 nucleotides read TGTGCCAGTAGGGGGACAGGATACCAAGAGACCCAGTACTTC. It specifies CASRGTGYQETQYF. Drawing the rest from reference TRBV19 and TRBJ2-5, the complete variable domain is DGGITQSPKYLFRKEGQNVTLSCEQNLNHDAMYWYRQDPGQGLRLIYYSQIVNDFQKGDIAEGYSVSREKKESFPLTVTSAQKNPTAFYLCASRGTGYQETQYFGPGTRLLVL.

This clone was observed a handful of times. The V gene is TRBV29-1, the J gene TRBJ1-2, with a possible D match to TRBD1 (5 bases). Per germline, CDR1 SQVTM and CDR2 ANQGSEA. CDR3 length equals 11 residues. V lost 7 bases to trimming and J lost 3 bases, with 9 bases between them. CDR3: CSGRDYYGYTF. The CDR3 DNA is TGCAGCGGCCGGGACTACTATGGCTACACCTTC.

There are a few counts of this clone. The chain carries TRBV5-1 and TRBJ1-2; 9 positions match TRBD1. With V trimmed by 4 bases and J by 8 bases, 9 bases remained unmatched. Germline assignment: CDR1 SGHRS and CDR2 YFSETQ. This CDR3 region has 14 residues. CDR3 sequence reads: CASSKRTGEGGYTF. The CDR3 coding sequence is TGCGCCAGCAGCAAACGGACAGGGGAAGGCGGCTACACCTTC.

This chain joins TRBV19 and TRBJ1-1; weak D call: TRBD1 (5 bases). The CDR3 is made up of 13 amino acids. Germline CDR1 reads LNHDA; CDR2 reads SQIVND (reference sequence). V was trimmed by 6 bases and J by 0 bases, leaving 8 bases between them. The CDR3: CASRSTVNTEAFF. DNA for the CDR3: TGTGCCAGTAGGTCGACAGTGAACACTGAAGCTTTCTTT.